These T cell receptor beta chains were read from a single sample in a study of T-cell memory formation after mild COVID-19. TCRdb passed the 5' RACE reads through MiXCR, listing each CDR3 protein once. The table has 250,000 or so distinct CDR3 sequences, under 20% seen once. Sequencing input: PBMCs or a T cell subset sorted from them (not recorded which). These receptors originate from a man aged 18 to 29 who had mild COVID-19 (a few samples of this study predate the infection). Cell type and time point are not known. The CDR3 runs from the conserved cysteine through the conserved F or W. D genes are given only for firm matches. Clone size is given for some rows only: seen once, a few or many times, or a class if the clone is expanded.

>TRBV29-1|few|TRBD1|TRBJ2-5
CSFNWDSQTQYF
TGCAGCTTCAATTGGGACAGTCAGACCCAGTACTTC
>TRBV4-2|NA|TRBD1|TRBJ2-7
CASSPVGQGYEQYF
TGTGCCAGCAGTCCCGTGGGACAGGGGTACGAGCAGTACTTC
>TRBV5-1|few|TRBD1|TRBJ1-6
CASSLDWTGAPNSPLHF
TGCGCCAGCAGCTTGGATTGGACAGGGGCTCCCAATTCACCCCTCCACTTT
>TRBV5-1|many|NA|TRBJ2-2
CASSLANTGELFF
TGCGCCAGCAGCCTAGCGAACACCGGGGAGCTGTTTTTT
>TRBV20-1|NA|NA|TRBJ2-5
CSASGGGEETQYF
TGCAGTGCTAGTGGCGGGGGCGAAGAGACCCAGTACTTC
>TRBV9|NA|TRBD1|TRBJ2-2
CASSVGGQGAGELFF
TGTGCCAGCAGCGTAGGGGGACAGGGGGCCGGGGAGCTGTTTTTT
>TRBV29-1|NA|TRBD2|TRBJ2-5
CSVEERGAGETQYF
TGCAGCGTTGAAGAGCGGGGGGCCGGAGAGACCCAGTACTTC
>TRBV7-9|NA|TRBD1|TRBJ2-5
CASGTQGGQETQYF
TGTGCCAGCGGAACACAGGGGGGCCAAGAGACCCAGTACTTC
>TRBV6-6|few|TRBD1|TRBJ2-5
CASSDRGRETQYF
TGTGCCAGCAGCGACAGGGGGAGGGAGACCCAGTACTTC
>TRBV4-3|NA|NA|TRBJ1-3
CASSQGQAISGNTIYF
TGCGCCAGCAGCCAAGGACAGGCTATCTCTGGAAACACCATATATTTT
>TRBV5-1|many|NA|TRBJ2-2
CASSLGPPNTGELFF
TGCGCCAGCAGCTTGGGACCACCGAACACCGGGGAGCTGTTTTTT
>TRBV20-1|NA|TRBD2|TRBJ2-3
CSGDGLAGGPTDTQYF
TGCAGTGGAGACGGGTTAGCGGGGGGGCCCACAGATACGCAGTATTTT
>TRBV7-2|NA|NA|TRBJ1-4
CASSPGRVTGIGEKLFF
TGTGCCAGCAGCCCCGGGAGGGTAACAGGGATCGGTGAAAAACTGTTTTTT
>TRBV4-3|NA|TRBD2|TRBJ2-5
CASSQAGGLALETQYF
TGCGCCAGCAGCCAAGCCGGGGGACTAGCTTTGGAGACCCAGTACTTC
>TRBV5-1|few|TRBD1|TRBJ1-1
CASSPGTGLGTEAFF
TGCGCCAGCAGCCCAGGGACAGGGTTGGGCACTGAAGCTTTCTTT
>TRBV14|NA|TRBD1|TRBJ2-1
CASSQIPQGAEQFF
TGTGCCAGCAGCCAGATTCCCCAGGGGGCTGAGCAGTTCTTC
>TRBV29-1|NA|NA|TRBJ1-1
CSVVATVEAFF
TGCAGCGTTGTGGCCACTGTTGAAGCTTTCTTT
>TRBV7-2|NA|NA|TRBJ2-2
CASGLVGQTGELFF
TGTGCCAGCGGCTTAGTTGGGCAGACCGGGGAGCTGTTTTTT
>TRBV5-1|NA|TRBD1|TRBJ2-7
CASSELDRALGEQYF
TGCGCCAGCAGCGAACTGGACAGGGCCCTCGGGGAGCAGTACTTC
>TRBV12-5|NA|NA|TRBJ2-3
CASGPEDRNTDTQYF
TGTGCTAGTGGTCCGGAGGACAGAAACACAGATACGCAGTATTTT
>TRBV5-1|NA|NA|TRBJ2-5
CASRNTGRETQYF
TGCGCCAGCAGGAATACTGGGCGGGAGACCCAGTACTTC
>TRBV4-2|NA|NA|TRBJ1-2
CASSQDVFTGRNGYTF
TGTGCCAGCAGCCAAGATGTCTTTACGGGACGAAACGGCTACACCTTC
>TRBV19|once|NA|TRBJ2-7
CASSQGLEQYF
TGTGCCAGTAGTCAGGGACTCGAGCAGTACTTC
>TRBV11-2|NA|NA|TRBJ2-2
CASRSPGRNTGELFF
TGTGCCAGCCGATCGCCGGGGAGGAACACCGGGGAGCTGTTTTTT
>TRBV6-6|few|NA|TRBJ2-1
CASSYSLEQFF
TGTGCCAGCAGTTACTCGTTAGAGCAGTTCTTC
>TRBV6-5|NA|TRBD2|TRBJ2-7
CASSLRGGTTYEQYF
TGTGCCAGCAGTCTCCGGGGGGGCACCACCTACGAGCAGTACTTC
>TRBV2|NA|NA|TRBJ2-1
CASRGPASIEQFF
TGTGCCAGCAGGGGCCCAGCAAGTATTGAGCAGTTCTTC
>TRBV4-1|NA|TRBD1|TRBJ1-2
CASSQAHLGQGAGANYGYTF
TGCGCCAGCAGCCAAGCCCATTTGGGACAGGGGGCGGGAGCTAACTATGGCTACACCTTC
>TRBV19|NA|NA|TRBJ2-1
CASSLPPARAYYNEQFF
TGTGCCAGTAGTCTCCCCCCAGCTAGGGCTTACTACAATGAGCAGTTCTTC
>TRBV5-1|few|TRBD1|TRBJ2-2
CASSLAGTELTGELFF
TGCGCCAGCAGCTTGGCCGGGACAGAACTGACCGGGGAGCTGTTTTTT
>TRBV7-2|few|NA|TRBJ2-1
CASSLQRGYNEQFF
TGTGCCAGCAGCTTACAACGGGGCTACAATGAGCAGTTCTTC
>TRBV5-1|few|TRBD1|TRBJ1-5
CASSPGTGVTQPQHF
TGCGCCAGCAGCCCGGGGACAGGGGTTACGCAGCCCCAGCATTTT
>TRBV5-1|few|NA|TRBJ1-2
CASAGNGGPGGYTF
TGCGCCAGCGCCGGGAACGGCGGGCCCGGTGGCTACACCTTC
>TRBV7-6|few|TRBD1|TRBJ2-1
CASRGFRDSSYNEQFF
TGTGCCAGCAGGGGTTTCCGGGACAGCTCCTACAATGAGCAGTTCTTC
>TRBV13|few|NA|TRBJ1-5
CASADGYSNQPQHF
TGTGCCAGCGCGGACGGATATAGCAATCAGCCCCAGCATTTT
>TRBV20-1|few|NA|TRBJ2-2
CSARDPGMAGELFF
TGCAGTGCTAGAGATCCGGGGATGGCCGGGGAGCTGTTTTTT
>TRBV20-1|NA|TRBD1|TRBJ1-4
CSGGTGSEKLFF
TGCAGTGGAGGGACAGGAAGTGAAAAACTGTTTTTT
>TRBV5-5|NA|NA|TRBJ2-5
CASSYTVIQETQYF
TGTGCCAGCAGCTACACAGTGATACAAGAGACCCAGTACTTC
>TRBV6-2/TRBV6-3|NA|NA|TRBJ1-5
CASKNVFQPQHF
TGTGCCAGCAAAAATGTGTTTCAGCCCCAGCATTTT
>TRBV6-5|NA|TRBD1|TRBJ1-2
CASSYSMSPGQAVGYTF
TGTGCCAGCAGTTACTCGATGTCTCCGGGACAGGCTGTAGGCTACACCTTC
>TRBV24-1|NA|TRBD1|TRBJ2-1
CATGTGGYNEQFF
TGTGCCACCGGGACAGGGGGGTACAATGAGCAGTTCTTC
>TRBV7-8|few|NA|TRBJ2-7
CASSLLAGGQYF
TGTGCCAGCAGCCTCCTGGCGGGCGGGCAGTACTTC
>TRBV7-2|NA|NA|TRBJ1-6
CASSRGIPPLHF
TGTGCCAGCAGCCGGGGGATTCCACCCCTCCACTTT
>TRBV6-2/TRBV6-3|few|NA|TRBJ1-1
CASNPGNTEAFF
TGTGCCAGCAATCCGGGCAACACTGAAGCTTTCTTT
>TRBV20-1|few|TRBD2|TRBJ2-2
CSAPGTSGGDTGELFF
TGCAGTGCTCCCGGGACTAGCGGGGGCGACACCGGGGAGCTGTTTTTT
>TRBV12-3/TRBV12-4|few|NA|TRBJ1-5
CASSGMRQPQHF
TGTGCCAGCAGCGGGATGAGGCAGCCCCAGCATTTT
>TRBV7-2|few|TRBD1|TRBJ2-3
CASSLGQGWVDTQYF
TGTGCCAGCAGCCTGGGACAGGGTTGGGTGGATACGCAGTATTTT
>TRBV7-2|few|NA|TRBJ1-4
CASSPGAGASEKLFF
TGTGCCAGCAGCCCAGGGGCAGGGGCTAGTGAAAAACTGTTTTTT
>TRBV7-6|few|NA|TRBJ1-2
CASSLVAGPYGYTF
TGTGCCAGCAGCTTAGTGGCGGGGCCCTATGGCTACACCTTC
>TRBV28|few|NA|TRBJ2-1
CASRLTGLNSYNEQFF
TGTGCCAGCAGGCTTACAGGACTGAACTCCTACAATGAGCAGTTCTTC
>TRBV12-3/TRBV12-4|few|TRBD1|TRBJ1-1
CASRTGVGTEAFF
TGTGCCAGCAGGACAGGGGTGGGGACTGAAGCTTTCTTT
>TRBV7-6|many|NA|TRBJ2-3
CASSFRDNTDTQYF
TGTGCCAGCAGCTTTAGGGACAACACAGATACGCAGTATTTT
>TRBV18|NA|NA|TRBJ1-2
CASSLFRALRDIYGYTF
TGTGCCAGCTCACTCTTCCGGGCCCTTCGGGATATCTATGGCTACACCTTC
>TRBV11-2|few|NA|TRBJ1-2
CASSLNHGTDRGYTF
TGTGCCAGCAGCCTCAACCATGGGACCGACCGCGGCTACACCTTC